Only one count was recorded for the clone carrying this TCR beta chain. The method was immunoSEQ multiplex PCR; TCRdb's version includes in-frame clones alone and lacks a portion of them. The sample consists of 68,000 or so clones, 88% of them appearing once. Looked up from germline, CDR1 is MGHRA and CDR2 is YSYEKL. The CDR3 has 18 residues. The junction had 16 bases not matched to a gene; V was cut back by 3 bases and J by 7 bases. The sample originates from a study of blood T cell repertoires in COVID-19. At the level of the study: Samples representing acute and convalescent COVID-19 were sourced from the United States, Italy and Spain. The analysed material was cDNA or gDNA that came from T cells, B-cell-depleted T cells, or PBMCs.

The rearrangement links TRBV4-1 to TRBJ1-2, with TRBD1 matching over 11 bases. The sequence was obtained from a human donor in a cohort sampled during active COVID-19. The sequenced material came from peripheral blood. In DNA form, the CDR3 reads TGCGCCAGCAGCCAGCTAAGGACAGGGGGCGCGGCGAGCATTGGCTACACCTTC. This sequence encodes CASSQLRTGGAASIGYTF.